The 19 T cell receptor beta chains in this list originate from one sample, sequenced in a study of blood T cell repertoires in COVID-19. Clones were read by immunoSEQ multiplex PCR, and TCRdb kept only the in-frame ones, dropping some. The table includes a few hundred thousand clones, 80% to 90% detected once. The specimen was PBMCs or T cells enriched from blood (not recorded which). These receptors originate from a man under 40 who had recovered from COVID-19.

The chain is built from TRBV30 and TRBJ1-5; TRBD1 matches 8 bases. The trim removed 8 bases at V and 3 bases at J, leaving 6 bases unmatched. The CDR3 consists of 13 residues. Germline values: CDR1 GTSNPN, CDR2 SVGIG (reference sequence). CDR3 in DNA: TGTGCCGGCGGACAGGGACCCAATCAGCCCCAGCATTTT. Protein sequence: CAGGQGPNQPQHF. The full variable domain, rest sourced from reference TRBV30 and TRBJ1-5, is SQTIHQWPATLVQPVGSPLSLECTVEGTSNPNLYWYRQAAGRGLQLLFYSVGIGQISSEVPQNLSASRPQDRQFILSSKKLLLSDSGFYLCAGGQGPNQPQHFGDGTRLSIL.

The chain employs TRBV7-3 and TRBJ1-6; 8 bases line up with TRBD1. This CDR3 is built from 16 residues. Trimming took 5 bases from V and 9 from J; bases not matched to a gene: 12. Looked up from germline, CDR1 is SGHTA and CDR2 is FQGTGA. The CDR3 DNA sequence: TGTGCCAGCAGCACCACCGGGGCAGGGGGCGGTTCACCCCTCCACTTT. It yields the protein CASSTTGAGGGSPLHF.

The chain has TRBV7-2 and TRBJ1-6; a weak D match, TRBD1 (5 bases). Germline V gene data show CDR1 as SGHTA and CDR2 as FQGNSA. V lost 5 bases to trimming and J lost 0 bases, with 8 bases between them. The CDR3 has 15 amino acids. This CDR3 reads CASSPQGSYNSPLHF. CDR3 in DNA: TGTGCCAGCAGCCCCCAGGGCTCCTATAATTCACCCCTCCACTTT.

The chain links TRBV5-1 to TRBJ1-1; unclear D gene. Germline values: CDR1 SGHRS, CDR2 YFSETQ. Trimming removed 1 base at V and 4 bases at J, with 14 bases between. This CDR3 contains 15 residues. CDR3 sequence: CASSLSNSPFTEAFF. The CDR3 DNA is TGCGCCAGCAGCTTGAGTAACAGCCCATTCACTGAAGCTTTCTTT.

V gene TRBV19 combines with J gene TRBJ1-2; tentative D call: TRBD1 (6 bases). The germline gives CDR1 LNHDA, CDR2 SQIVND (reference sequence). This CDR3 has 15 amino acids. With 4 bases removed from V and 4 bases from J, the gap between germline ends came to 16 bases. CDR3 in DNA: TGTGCCAGTAGTACACGCCACAGGGAGACCTATGGCTACACCTTC. Its translation is CASSTRHRETYGYTF.

The chain has TRBV6-6 and TRBJ1-3; the D is unclear. V was trimmed by 6 bases and J by 9 bases, leaving 18 bases between them. Germline-derived CDR1 and CDR2 are MNHNY and SVGAGI (reference sequence). The CDR3 extends over 14 amino acids. The CDR3 is CASSETGSMSTIYF. In DNA form, the CDR3 reads TGTGCCAGCAGCGAGACCGGGTCGATGAGCACCATATATTTT.

This sequence joins TRBV11-2 and TRBJ2-1, with 8 bases that match TRBD1. The ends lost 2 bases at V and 7 bases at J; junction bases unmatched: 4. The CDR3 runs to 14 residues. CDR1 and CDR2 (germline): SGHAT, FQNNGV. The CDR3 DNA sequence: TGTGCCAGCAGCTTACGGGACAGGATGAATGAGCAGTTCTTC. It specifies CASSLRDRMNEQFF.

The chain links TRBV2 to TRBJ2-4; D ambiguous. Trimming removed 1 base at V and 0 bases at J, with 16 bases between. Germline CDR1 and CDR2: SNHLY and FYNNEI. The CDR3 spans 18 residues. CDR3 sequence (DNA): TGTGCCAGCAGTGAAGAGATTGGAGTTCAGCTAGCCAAAAACATTCAGTACTTC. This translates into CASSEEIGVQLAKNIQYF.

The rearrangement joins TRBV5-4 to TRBJ2-7; D possibly corresponds to TRBD2 (6 bases). The CDR3 is 13 residues long. CDR1 is SGHNT, CDR2 YYREEE, per germline (reference sequence). The V gene lost 7 bases and the J gene lost 7 bases, with 18 bases spanning the gap. This CDR3 reads CASGGDGPREQYF. In DNA form, the CDR3 reads TGTGCCAGCGGAGGGGACGGACCTCGGGAGCAGTACTTC.

The chain joins TRBV5-1 to TRBJ2-3; 12 positions agree with TRBD1. The CDR3 length is 16 residues. From germline, CDR1 is SGHRS and CDR2 YFSETQ. V shed 3 bases and J 2 bases; nucleotides not matched to a gene: 4. In DNA, the CDR3 is TGCGCCAGCAGCTCCGGGACAGGGGGCAACACAGATACGCAGTATTTT. Its translation is CASSSGTGGNTDTQYF.

This clone was found once. The chain links TRBV12-5 to TRBJ2-7, with D uncertain. The germline gives CDR1 LGHNT, CDR2 FRNRAP. Trimming removed 0 bases from V and 3 bases from J, with 3 bases in between. The CDR3 length is 12 residues. CDR3 in DNA: TGTGCTAGTGGTTTGGTCGGCTACGAGCAGTACTTC. This translates into CASGLVGYEQYF.

J is TRBJ2-7 and V is TRBV6-5, with 8 positions matching TRBD2. The CDR3 loop spans 15 amino acids. Germline V gene data show CDR1 as MNHEY and CDR2 as SVGAGI. Trimming took 4 bases from V and 7 from J; bases not matched to a gene: 12. The CDR3 reads CASSSSRGGQGEQYF. CDR3 nucleotides: TGTGCCAGCAGTTCCTCCCGGGGGGGGCAGGGGGAGCAGTACTTC.

J is TRBJ2-7 and V is TRBV6-2 or TRBV6-3, with 7 bases lining up with TRBD2. The trim removed 5 bases at V and 5 bases at J, leaving 15 bases unmatched. This CDR3 region has 16 residues. The V gene's germline CDR1 is MNHEY and CDR2 SVGEGT. CDR3 DNA sequence: TGTGCCAGCAGTCCCCCTCCCGGGGGGAGATTCAACGAGCAGTACTTC. Encoded protein: CASSPPPGGRFNEQYF.

V usage is TRBV5-6 and J usage is TRBJ2-4; D may be TRBD2 (5 bases). The germline CDR1 and CDR2 sequences are SGHDT and YYEEEE. Trimming stripped 4 bases from V and 1 base from J, with 18 bases between. The CDR3 runs 17 residues. The CDR3 DNA follows: TGTGCCAGCAGCCTCCTCCCCCCGGGGTACGCCAAAAACATTCAGTACTTC. It specifies CASSLLPPGYAKNIQYF.

The chain uses TRBV5-6 and TRBJ2-3, with TRBD2 identical over 7 bases. CDR3 length: 14 residues. CDR1 and CDR2 from the germline V gene are SGHDT and YYEEEE. V lost 3 bases to trimming and J lost 7 bases; unmatched junction nucleotides: 8. CDR3 in amino acids: CASSSSGRPYTQYF. CDR3 DNA: TGTGCCAGCAGCTCTAGCGGTCGGCCGTATACGCAGTATTTT.

V is TRBV11-2 and J is TRBJ2-7; 8 bases align to TRBD1. The trim removed 2 bases at V and 1 base at J, leaving 4 bases unmatched. Germline-derived CDR1 and CDR2 are SGHAT and FQNNGV. The CDR3 loop spans 15 amino acids. CDR3 bases: TGTGCCAGCAGCTTATCGACAGGGGAGTCCTACGAGCAGTACTTC. Translated, it gives CASSLSTGESYEQYF.

The chain couples TRBV19 to TRBJ1-3; no firm D call. The germline gives CDR1 LNHDA, CDR2 SQIVND (reference sequence). The CDR3 extends over 13 amino acids. Trimming shortened V by 6 bases and J by 0 bases, and 6 bases separated the two germline ends. CDR3 sequence: CASSQYSGNTIYF. The CDR3 nucleotides are TGTGCCAGTAGCCAGTACTCTGGAAACACCATATATTTT.

The chain carries TRBV6-4 and TRBJ2-1; 9 bases map to TRBD2. Per germline, CDR1 MRHNA and CDR2 SNTAGT. The CDR3 consists of 15 residues. The ends lost 4 bases at V and 2 bases at J; junction bases unmatched: 3. The CDR3 coding sequence is TGTGCCAGCAGTGTAGGCGGGGGGGCCTACAATGAGCAGTTCTTC. It codes for CASSVGGGAYNEQFF.

This chain links TRBV15 with TRBJ1-4, with D unclear. The CDR3 sequence is 12 residues long. The germline V gene encodes CDR1 LNHNV and CDR2 YYDKDF (reference sequence). Trimming removed 3 bases from V and 8 bases from J, with 7 bases in between. The CDR3 here is CATSSPQEKLFF. The DNA of the CDR3 is TGTGCCACCAGCAGCCCCCAGGAAAAACTGTTTTTT.